This entry lists 12 T cell receptor beta chains sequenced from one sample in a study of blood T cell repertoires in COVID-19. The repertoire was sequenced with immunoSEQ multiplex PCR; TCRdb's copy has only in-frame clones and lacks some. The top ten hold around 15% of the sample, which has approximately 30,000 clones, 70% to 90% seen once. Sample: peripheral blood. The receptors here all came from a human donor in a cohort sampled during active COVID-19.

The rearrangement links TRBV6-2 or TRBV6-3 to TRBJ1-2; TRBD1 matches 9 bases. J lost 6 bases, V lost 4 bases, and 6 bases had no gene match. The CDR3 sequence is 14 residues long. Germline V gene data show CDR1 as MNHEY and CDR2 as SVGEGT. The CDR3, as DNA: TGTGCCAGCAGTTTGACAGGGGGAATCGATGGCTACACCTTC. This translates into CASSLTGGIDGYTF.

The J gene is TRBJ1-1, the V gene TRBV5-1; 8 bases are a match to TRBD1. V lost 4 bases, J lost 0 bases, and 2 bases stayed unmatched. The germline V gene has CDR1 SGHRS and CDR2 YFSETQ. The CDR3 length is 14 residues. The CDR3 DNA reads TGCGCCAGCAGCAAGGGACAGGTGAACACTGAAGCTTTCTTT. This translates into CASSKGQVNTEAFF.

V and J are TRBV5-1 and TRBJ2-4; D possibly corresponds to TRBD1 (6 bases). The CDR3 loop spans 18 amino acids. The ends were cut back, 0 bases at V and 0 bases at J, with 16 bases in the middle. The germline CDR1 and CDR2 sequences are SGHRS and YFSETQ. The CDR3 here is CASSLEGVSSPAKNIQYF. CDR3 bases: TGCGCCAGCAGCTTGGAGGGGGTATCCAGTCCAGCCAAAAACATTCAGTACTTC.

CDR3 nucleotides: TGTGCCAGCAGCTTAGGAAGCGGGTTACACGAGGGGCAGTTCTTC. Translating gives CASSLGSGLHEGQFF. V gene TRBV7-9 combines with J gene TRBJ2-1, with D tentatively TRBD2 (6 bases). The germline V gene has CDR1 SEHNR and CDR2 FQNEAQ (reference sequence). V lost 1 base, J lost 12 bases, and 19 bases lay in between. The CDR3 extends over 15 amino acids.

V is TRBV7-9 and J is TRBJ2-5, with a tentative D call TRBD2 (6 bases). Germline-derived CDR1 and CDR2 are SEHNR and FQNEAQ (reference sequence). V dropped 5 bases and J dropped 3 bases, with 19 bases sitting between them. The CDR3 covers 16 residues. CDR3 DNA sequence: TGTGCCAGCAGCCCCGGTGGGCTAGCGAGAGAAGAGACCCAGTACTTC. Encoded protein: CASSPGGLAREETQYF.

J is TRBJ1-1 and V is TRBV7-2; TRBD1 aligns across 7 bases. This CDR3 spans 14 amino acids. The germline V gene encodes CDR1 SGHTA and CDR2 FQGNSA. V was clipped by 5 bases and J by 0 bases; unmatched bases: 3. The CDR3: CASSLDRVNTEAFF. In DNA form, the CDR3 reads TGTGCCAGCAGCCTCGACAGGGTGAACACTGAAGCTTTCTTT.

CDR3 coding DNA: TGTGCCAGCAGCTTGAAGGGCGGGGGCCGGGAGACCCAGTACTTC. Translated, it gives CASSLKGGGRETQYF. The chain has TRBV5-6 and TRBJ2-5, with a tentative D call TRBD2 (7 bases). V was shortened by 1 base and J by 5 bases, with 15 bases between the two germline ends. CDR3 length: 15 amino acids. In germline, CDR1 is SGHDT, CDR2 YYEEEE.

The V call is TRBV5-4, the J call TRBJ1-2; 8 positions match TRBD1. Germline V lookup: CDR1 SGHNT, CDR2 YYREEE (reference sequence). The CDR3 has 12 amino acids. J was trimmed by 7 bases and V by 4 bases; bases with no gene match: 3. CDR3 region: CASSQTGVGYTF. The CDR3 region has the DNA TGTGCCAGCAGCCAGACAGGGGTTGGCTACACCTTC.

The chain recombines TRBV4-3 with TRBJ2-4; 9 bases fit TRBD2. CDR1 is LGHNA and CDR2 is YSLEER in the germline V gene. V shed 4 bases, J shed 3 bases, and the junction held 10 bases outside the gene matches. This CDR3 region has 17 residues. The CDR3 DNA is TGCGCCAGCAGCCTTCGAGTAGCGGGAGTTGACAAAAACATTCAGTACTTC. It is translated as CASSLRVAGVDKNIQYF.

The genes are TRBV4-1 and TRBJ2-7; TRBD1 matches at 9 bases. V gave up 1 base and J gave up 2 bases; unmatched junction bases: 9. This CDR3 has 17 residues. Germline lookup yields CDR1 MGHRA and CDR2 YSYEKL. The CDR3 sequence is CASSQASGTGTPYEQYF. For the CDR3, the DNA is TGCGCCAGCAGCCAAGCTTCCGGGACAGGGACCCCCTACGAGCAGTACTTC.

The chain links TRBV7-9 to TRBJ1-6; 7 nucleotides agree with TRBD1. The CDR3 has 12 residues. V shed 4 bases, J shed 9 bases, and the junction held 0 bases outside the gene matches. Per germline, CDR1 SEHNR and CDR2 FQNEAQ (reference sequence). CDR3 bases: TGTGCCAGCAGCTGGGACAGTTCACCCCTCCACTTT. The encoded protein is CASSWDSSPLHF.

The chain couples TRBV5-1 to TRBJ2-7, with 8 bases identical to TRBD2. Per germline, CDR1 SGHRS and CDR2 YFSETQ. Unmatched junction bases numbered 8, after V lost 4 bases and J lost 5 bases. The CDR3 contains 14 residues. In DNA form, the CDR3 reads TGCGCCAGCAGCGTCGGGCGGCGGGAGGACGAGCAGTACTTC. Translated, it gives CASSVGRREDEQYF.